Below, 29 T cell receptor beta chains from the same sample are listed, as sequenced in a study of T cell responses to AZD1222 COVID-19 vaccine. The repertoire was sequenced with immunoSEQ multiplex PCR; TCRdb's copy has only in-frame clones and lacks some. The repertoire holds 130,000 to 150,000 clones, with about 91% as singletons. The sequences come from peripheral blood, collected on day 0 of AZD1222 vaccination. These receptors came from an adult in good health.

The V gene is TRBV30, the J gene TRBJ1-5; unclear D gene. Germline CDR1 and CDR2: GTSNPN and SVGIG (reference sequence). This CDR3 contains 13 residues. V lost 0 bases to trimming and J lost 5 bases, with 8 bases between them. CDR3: CAWSVGPDQPQHF. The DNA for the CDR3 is TGTGCCTGGAGTGTAGGGCCCGATCAGCCCCAGCATTTT.

The CDR3 nucleotides are TGTGCCAGCAGCGTAGGGGGTAGTCCTGAAGCTTTCTTT. The encoded protein is CASSVGGSPEAFF. The gene calls are TRBV9 and TRBJ1-1; D not resolved. V lost 0 bases and J lost 6, with 9 bases in between. Germline V gene data show CDR1 as SGDLS and CDR2 as YYNGEE. This CDR3 comprises 13 residues.

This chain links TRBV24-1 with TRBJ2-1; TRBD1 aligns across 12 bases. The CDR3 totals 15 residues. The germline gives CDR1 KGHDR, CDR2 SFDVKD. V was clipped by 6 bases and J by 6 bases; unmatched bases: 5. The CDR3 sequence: CATSLGTGGPNEQFF. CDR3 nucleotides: TGTGCCACCAGTCTAGGGACAGGGGGCCCCAATGAGCAGTTCTTC.

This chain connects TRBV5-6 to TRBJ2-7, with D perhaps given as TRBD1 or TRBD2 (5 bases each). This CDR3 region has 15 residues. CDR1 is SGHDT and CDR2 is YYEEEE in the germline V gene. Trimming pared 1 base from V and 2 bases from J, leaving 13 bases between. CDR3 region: CASSLTWGNPYEQYF. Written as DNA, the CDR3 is TGTGCCAGCAGCTTGACTTGGGGGAACCCCTACGAGCAGTACTTC.

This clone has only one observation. CDR3 DNA sequence: TGCAGCGCACAGGGCGGCGAGACCCAGTACTTC. Protein: CSAQGGETQYF. This chain joins TRBV29-1 and TRBJ2-5; D is possibly TRBD1 (6 bases). The CDR3 extends over 11 amino acids. Germline-derived CDR1 and CDR2 are SQVTM and ANQGSEA. V was cut by 7 bases and J by 5 bases, with 11 bases left in between.

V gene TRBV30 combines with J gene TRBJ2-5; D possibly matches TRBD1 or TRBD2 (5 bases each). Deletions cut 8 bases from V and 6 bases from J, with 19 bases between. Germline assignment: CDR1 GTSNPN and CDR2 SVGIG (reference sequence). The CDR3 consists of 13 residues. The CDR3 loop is CAGADTRLKTQYF. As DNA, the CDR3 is TGTGCCGGAGCGGACACCCGCCTGAAGACCCAGTACTTC.

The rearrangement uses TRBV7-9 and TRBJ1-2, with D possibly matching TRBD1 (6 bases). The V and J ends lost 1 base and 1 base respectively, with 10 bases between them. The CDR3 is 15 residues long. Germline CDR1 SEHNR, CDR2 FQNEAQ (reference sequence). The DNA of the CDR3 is TGTGCCAGCAGCTTAGGACAGGTACTTAACTATGGCTACACCTTC. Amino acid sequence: CASSLGQVLNYGYTF. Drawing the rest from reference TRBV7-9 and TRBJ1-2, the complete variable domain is DTGVSQNPRHKITKRGQNVTFRCDPISEHNRLYWYRQTLGQGPEFLTYFQNEAQLEKSRLLSDRFSAERPKGSFSTLEIQRTEQGDSAMYLCASSLGQVLNYGYTFGSGTRLTVV.

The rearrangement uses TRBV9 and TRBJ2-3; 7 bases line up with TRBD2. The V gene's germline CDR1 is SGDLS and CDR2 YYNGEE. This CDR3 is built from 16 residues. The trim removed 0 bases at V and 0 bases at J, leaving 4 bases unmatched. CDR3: CASSVVPAGSTDTQYF. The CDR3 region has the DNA TGTGCCAGCAGCGTAGTTCCAGCGGGGAGCACAGATACGCAGTATTTT.

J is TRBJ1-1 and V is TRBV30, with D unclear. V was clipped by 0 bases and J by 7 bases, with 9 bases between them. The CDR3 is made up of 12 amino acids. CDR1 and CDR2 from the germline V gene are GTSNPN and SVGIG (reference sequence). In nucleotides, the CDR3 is TGTGCCTGGAGTGTCGGGAGGGTTGAAGCTTTCTTT. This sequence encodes CAWSVGRVEAFF.

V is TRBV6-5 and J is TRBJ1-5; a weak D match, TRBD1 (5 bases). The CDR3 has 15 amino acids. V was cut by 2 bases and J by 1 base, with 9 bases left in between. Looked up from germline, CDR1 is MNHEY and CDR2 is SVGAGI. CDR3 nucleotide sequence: TGTGCCAGCAGTTACGGGGCAGAGAGCAATCAGCCCCAGCATTTT. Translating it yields CASSYGAESNQPQHF.

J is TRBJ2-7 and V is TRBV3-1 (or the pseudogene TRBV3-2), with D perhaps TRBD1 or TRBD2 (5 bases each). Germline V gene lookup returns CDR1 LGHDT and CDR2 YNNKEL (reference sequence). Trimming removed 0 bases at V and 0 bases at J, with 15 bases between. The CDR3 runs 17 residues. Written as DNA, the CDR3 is TGTGCCAGCAGCCAAGATGGGACGAGCCCATACTCCTACGAGCAGTACTTC. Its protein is CASSQDGTSPYSYEQYF.

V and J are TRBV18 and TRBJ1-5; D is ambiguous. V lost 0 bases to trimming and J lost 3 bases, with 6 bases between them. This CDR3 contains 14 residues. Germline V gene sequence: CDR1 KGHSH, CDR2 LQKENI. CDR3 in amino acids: CASSPPRDNQPQHF. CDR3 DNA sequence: TGTGCCAGCTCACCACCACGGGACAATCAGCCCCAGCATTTT.

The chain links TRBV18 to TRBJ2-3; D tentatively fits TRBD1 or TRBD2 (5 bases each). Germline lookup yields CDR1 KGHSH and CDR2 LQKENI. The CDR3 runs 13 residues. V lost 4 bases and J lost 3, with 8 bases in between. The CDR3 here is CASSRDGTDTQYF. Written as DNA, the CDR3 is TGTGCCAGCTCACGGGACGGAACAGATACGCAGTATTTT. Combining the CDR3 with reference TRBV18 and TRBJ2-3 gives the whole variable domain NAGVMQNPRHLVRRRGQEARLRCSPMKGHSHVYWYRQLPEEGLKFMVYLQKENIIDESGMPKERFSAEFPKEGPSILRIQQVVRGDSAAYFCASSRDGTDTQYFGPGTRLTVL.

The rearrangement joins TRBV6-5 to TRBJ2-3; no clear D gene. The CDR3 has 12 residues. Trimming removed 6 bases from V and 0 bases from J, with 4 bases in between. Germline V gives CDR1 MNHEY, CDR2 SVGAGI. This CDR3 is CASRASTDTQYF. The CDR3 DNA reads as TGTGCCAGCAGGGCTAGCACAGATACGCAGTATTTT.

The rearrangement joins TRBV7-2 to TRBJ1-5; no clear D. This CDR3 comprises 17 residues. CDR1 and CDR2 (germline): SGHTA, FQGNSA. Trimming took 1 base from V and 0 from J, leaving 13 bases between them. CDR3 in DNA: TGTGCCAGCAGCTTAGTAGTGGACTTTTATAGCAATCAGCCCCAGCATTTT. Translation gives CASSLVVDFYSNQPQHF.

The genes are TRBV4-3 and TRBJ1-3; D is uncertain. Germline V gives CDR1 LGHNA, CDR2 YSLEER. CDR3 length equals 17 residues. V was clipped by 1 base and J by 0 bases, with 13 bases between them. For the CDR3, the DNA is TGCGCCAGCAGCCAAGGGTCTACTTCGCGCTCTGGAAACACCATATATTTT. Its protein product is CASSQGSTSRSGNTIYF.

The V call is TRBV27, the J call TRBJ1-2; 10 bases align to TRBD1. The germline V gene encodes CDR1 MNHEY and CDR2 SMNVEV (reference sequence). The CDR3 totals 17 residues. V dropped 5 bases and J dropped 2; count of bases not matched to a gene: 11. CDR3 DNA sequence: TGTGCCAGCAGTCCAGACAGGGGGCAAGGGAAAAACTATGGCTACACCTTC. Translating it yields CASSPDRGQGKNYGYTF.

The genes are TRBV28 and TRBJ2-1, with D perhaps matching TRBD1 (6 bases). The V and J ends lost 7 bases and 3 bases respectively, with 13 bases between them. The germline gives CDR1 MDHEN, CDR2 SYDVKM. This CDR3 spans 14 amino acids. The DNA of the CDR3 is TGTGCCAGCACGCCGGGACATAACTACAATGAGCAGTTCTTC. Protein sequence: CASTPGHNYNEQFF.

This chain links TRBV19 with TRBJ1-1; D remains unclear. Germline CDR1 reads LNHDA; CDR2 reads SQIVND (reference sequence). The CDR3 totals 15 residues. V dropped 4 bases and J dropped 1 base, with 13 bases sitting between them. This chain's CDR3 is CASSTTRSANTEAFF. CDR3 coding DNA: TGTGCCAGTAGTACCACACGAAGCGCGAACACTGAAGCTTTCTTT. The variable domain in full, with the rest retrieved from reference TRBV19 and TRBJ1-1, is DGGITQSPKYLFRKEGQNVTLSCEQNLNHDAMYWYRQDPGQGLRLIYYSQIVNDFQKGDIAEGYSVSREKKESFPLTVTSAQKNPTAFYLCASSTTRSANTEAFFGQGTRLTVV.

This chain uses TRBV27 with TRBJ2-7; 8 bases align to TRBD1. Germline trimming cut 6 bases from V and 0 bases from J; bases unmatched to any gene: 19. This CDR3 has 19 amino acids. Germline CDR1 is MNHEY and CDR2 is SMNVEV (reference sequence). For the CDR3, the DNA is TGTGCCAGCAGATCCCCCCGGACAGGGCTACTCACCTACTCCTACGAGCAGTACTTC. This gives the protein CASRSPRTGLLTYSYEQYF.

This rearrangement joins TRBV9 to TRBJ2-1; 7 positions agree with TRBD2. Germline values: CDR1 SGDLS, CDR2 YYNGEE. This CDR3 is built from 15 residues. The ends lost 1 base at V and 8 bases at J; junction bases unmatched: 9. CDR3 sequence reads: CASSVRGGRGYEQFF. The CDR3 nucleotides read TGTGCCAGCAGCGTACGAGGCGGGAGAGGGTATGAGCAGTTCTTC.

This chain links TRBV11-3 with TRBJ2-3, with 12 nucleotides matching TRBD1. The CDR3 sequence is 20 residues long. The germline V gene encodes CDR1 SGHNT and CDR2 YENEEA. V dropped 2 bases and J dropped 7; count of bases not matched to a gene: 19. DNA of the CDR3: TGTGCCAGCAGCTTATGGGACCCCTGGGGACAGGGGGCGCGGATGAATACGCAGTATTTT. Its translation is CASSLWDPWGQGARMNTQYF. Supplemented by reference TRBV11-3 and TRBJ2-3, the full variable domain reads EAGVVQSPRYKIIEKKQPVAFWCNPISGHNTLYWYLQNLGQGPELLIRYENEEAVDDSQLPKDRFSAERLKGVDSTLKIQPAELGDSAVYLCASSLWDPWGQGARMNTQYFGPGTRLTVL.

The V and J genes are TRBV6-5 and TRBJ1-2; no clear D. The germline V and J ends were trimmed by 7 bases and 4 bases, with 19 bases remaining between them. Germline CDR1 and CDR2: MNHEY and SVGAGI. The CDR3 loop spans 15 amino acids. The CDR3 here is CASKELKAIGYGYTF. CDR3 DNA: TGTGCCAGCAAAGAGCTGAAGGCAATCGGCTATGGCTACACCTTC.

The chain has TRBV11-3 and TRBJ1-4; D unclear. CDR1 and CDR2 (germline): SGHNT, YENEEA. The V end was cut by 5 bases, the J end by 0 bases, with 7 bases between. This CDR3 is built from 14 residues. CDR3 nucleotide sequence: TGTGCCAGCAGCCCCCATGCAACTAATGAAAAACTGTTTTTT. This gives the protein CASSPHATNEKLFF.

Written as DNA, the CDR3 is TGCGCCAGCAGCCAAGGGGTACAGAGCTATGGCTACACCTTC. This codes for CASSQGVQSYGYTF. This chain connects TRBV4-3 to TRBJ1-2; D uncertain. Looked up from germline, CDR1 is LGHNA and CDR2 is YSLEER. Trimming cost V 1 base and J 4 bases, with 10 bases left between them. CDR3 length equals 14 residues.

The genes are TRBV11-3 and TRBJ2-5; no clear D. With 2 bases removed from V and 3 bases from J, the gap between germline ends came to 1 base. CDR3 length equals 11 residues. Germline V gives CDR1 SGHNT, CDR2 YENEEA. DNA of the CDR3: TGTGCCAGCAGCTTAAAAGAGACCCAGTACTTC. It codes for CASSLKETQYF. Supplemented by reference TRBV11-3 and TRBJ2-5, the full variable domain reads EAGVVQSPRYKIIEKKQPVAFWCNPISGHNTLYWYLQNLGQGPELLIRYENEEAVDDSQLPKDRFSAERLKGVDSTLKIQPAELGDSAVYLCASSLKETQYFGPGTRLLVL.

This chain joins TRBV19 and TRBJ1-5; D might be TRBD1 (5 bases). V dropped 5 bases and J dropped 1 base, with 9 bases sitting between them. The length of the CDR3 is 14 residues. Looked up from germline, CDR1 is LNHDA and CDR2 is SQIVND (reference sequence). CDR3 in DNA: TGTGCCAGTAGTTCAGGGCAGAGCAATCAGCCCCAGCATTTT. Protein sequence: CASSSGQSNQPQHF. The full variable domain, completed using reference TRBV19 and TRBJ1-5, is DGGITQSPKYLFRKEGQNVTLSCEQNLNHDAMYWYRQDPGQGLRLIYYSQIVNDFQKGDIAEGYSVSREKKESFPLTVTSAQKNPTAFYLCASSSGQSNQPQHFGDGTRLSIL.

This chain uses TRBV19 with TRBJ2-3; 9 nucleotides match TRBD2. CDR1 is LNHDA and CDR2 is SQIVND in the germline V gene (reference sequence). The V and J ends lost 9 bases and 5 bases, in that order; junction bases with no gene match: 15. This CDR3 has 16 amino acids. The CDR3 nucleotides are TGTGCCAGAGTGAATTGGGCTAGCGGGGAGGGAGATACGCAGTATTTT. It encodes CARVNWASGEGDTQYF.

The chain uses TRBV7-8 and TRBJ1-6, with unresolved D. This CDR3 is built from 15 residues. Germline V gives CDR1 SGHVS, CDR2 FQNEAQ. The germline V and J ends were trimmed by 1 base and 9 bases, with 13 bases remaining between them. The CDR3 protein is CASSLVGLAASPLHF. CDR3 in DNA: TGTGCCAGCAGCTTAGTCGGGTTAGCGGCTTCACCCCTCCACTTT.